The clone carrying this TCR beta chain is a singleton in its sample. A much larger clone differs from this one at a single base, so this may be a read error. Trimming shortened V by 2 bases and J by 7 bases, and 8 bases separated the two germline ends. Germline CDR1 MNHNY, CDR2 SVGAGI (reference sequence). The CDR3 spans 12 residues. The data belong to a study of molecular identifiers for immune sequencing clone quantification. MiXCR, applied by TCRdb to the PCR reads, yields one record per CDR3 protein. The sample lists approximately 36,000 distinct CDR3 sequences, approximately 17% occurring once. The specimen sequenced was naive CD8+ T cells from blood, with Jurkat cell RNA spiked in. The subset: FACS-sorted CD8+CD4-CCR7+CD45RA+ naive T cells. The receptor comes from a human donor in good health. Some libraries in this study had Jurkat cell RNA spiked in. This rearrangement joins TRBV6-6 to TRBJ1-1, with a possible D match to TRBD1 (6 bases). In DNA form, the CDR3 reads TGTGCCAGCAGTTACACGACAGGTGAAGCTTTCTTT. It specifies CASSYTTGEAFF.